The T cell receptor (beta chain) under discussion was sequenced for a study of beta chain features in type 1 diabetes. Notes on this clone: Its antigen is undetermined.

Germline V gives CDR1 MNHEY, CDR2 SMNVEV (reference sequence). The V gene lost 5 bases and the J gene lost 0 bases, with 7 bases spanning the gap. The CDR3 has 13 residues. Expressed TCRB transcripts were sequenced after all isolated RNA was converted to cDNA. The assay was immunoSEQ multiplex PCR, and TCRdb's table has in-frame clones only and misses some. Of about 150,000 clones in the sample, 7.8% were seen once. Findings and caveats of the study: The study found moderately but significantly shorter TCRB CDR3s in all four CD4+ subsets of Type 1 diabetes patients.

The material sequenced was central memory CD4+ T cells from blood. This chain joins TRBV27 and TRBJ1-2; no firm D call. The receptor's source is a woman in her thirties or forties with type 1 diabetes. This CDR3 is CASSSRANYGYTF. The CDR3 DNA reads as TGTGCCAGCAGTAGCCGAGCTAACTATGGCTACACCTTC.